The sequence of this T cell receptor (beta chain) was determined in a study of OX40 agonist ivuxolimab in advanced cancers. For the study at large: The study enrolled dose-escalation patients with hepatocellular carcinoma, melanoma, renal cell or head and neck cancer.

Generated by immunoSEQ multiplex PCR, the TCRdb table keeps only in-frame clones and is missing some. The sample lists about 45,000 clones; approximately 90% were seen once. Individuals having autoimmune disease history or systemic immunosuppression were not enrolled. Concerning this clone: The antigen remains undetermined.

V shed 5 bases and J shed 1 base, with 3 bases lying between them. The CDR3 has 11 amino acids. The germline V gene has CDR1 LNHDA and CDR2 SQIVND (reference sequence). Study results and limitations: At 0.1 to 3.0 mg/kg and by week 6, clonal expansion occurred in CD4+ and CD8+ blood T cells. Partial responders treated at 0.1-3.0 mg/kg exhibited clonal expansion among the lowest measured.

The sequences come from CD4+ or CD8+ T cells sorted from blood, collected in a trial of the OX40 agonist ivuxolimab. This receptor was obtained from an adult with an advanced solid tumor such as melanoma, head and neck, liver or kidney cancer. The rearrangement links TRBV19 to TRBJ2-7; D is unclear. CDR3 DNA: TGTGCCAGTAGTTTATCCTACGAGCAGTACTTC. Amino acid sequence: CASSLSYEQYF.